Listed here are 10 T cell receptor beta chains from one sample, sequenced in a study of shared clonotypes between healthy human individuals. TCRdb keeps only in-frame clones here, not all; method: immunoSEQ multiplex PCR. The sample lists fewer than 850,000 clones; about 96% were seen once. Naive CD8 cells were CD45RO-negative, positively selected for CCR7, excluding terminally differentiated effector memory CD45RA+ cells. Material for sequencing was naive CD8+ T cells sorted from blood. These receptors came from a man aged 25-40 years in good health.

The chain employs TRBV28 and TRBJ2-1, with 8 positions matching TRBD1. Germline assignment: CDR1 MDHEN and CDR2 SYDVKM. V lost 6 bases to trimming and J lost 8 bases; unmatched junction nucleotides: 9. CDR3 length: 14 residues. Here the CDR3 reads CASSTRTGHDEQFF. As DNA, the CDR3 is TGTGCCAGCAGCACCCGGACAGGGCACGATGAGCAGTTCTTC.

The chain uses TRBV5-6 and TRBJ2-1, with unresolved D. The V end was cut by 0 bases, the J end by 11 bases, with 12 bases between. This CDR3 has 13 residues. Germline V CDR1 and CDR2: SGHDT, YYEEEE. The CDR3 DNA is TGTGCCAGCAGCTTGGTTGGCGACCAACAGCAGTTCTTC. Residues: CASSLVGDQQQFF.

This chain connects TRBV27 to TRBJ2-7; 7 nucleotides agree with TRBD1. The CDR3 is 15 amino acids. CDR1 is MNHEY and CDR2 is SMNVEV in the germline V gene (reference sequence). V shed 6 bases and J 0 bases; nucleotides not matched to a gene: 8. CDR3 residues: CASRPQGLGSYEQYF. In nucleotides, the CDR3 is TGTGCCAGCAGACCACAGGGGCTCGGCTCCTACGAGCAGTACTTC.

The rearrangement uses TRBV10-2 and TRBJ2-3; 7 nucleotides match TRBD2. Unmatched junction bases numbered 10, after V lost 4 bases and J lost 0 bases. Germline V gene lookup returns CDR1 WSHSY and CDR2 SAAADI. The CDR3 totals 17 residues. CDR3 bases: TGCGCCAGCAGTGGGACTAGGCCGGGGATTAGCACAGATACGCAGTATTTT. This sequence encodes CASSGTRPGISTDTQYF.

The rearrangement uses TRBV5-4 and TRBJ2-7; D is unresolved. Trimming stripped 4 bases from V and 6 bases from J, with 20 bases between. Germline CDR1 and CDR2: SGHNT and YYREEE (reference sequence). This CDR3 region has 15 residues. CDR3 in amino acids: CASSPNLSPTGEQYF. The DNA for the CDR3 is TGTGCCAGCAGCCCAAATCTTAGCCCTACCGGCGAGCAGTACTTC.

The chain is built from TRBV20-1 and TRBJ2-1; no reliable D call. Germline-derived CDR1 and CDR2 are DFQATT and SNEGSKA (reference sequence). The CDR3 spans 10 residues. V lost 2 bases and J lost 9, with 5 bases in between. CDR3 sequence (DNA): TGCAGTGCTAGATGGACTGAGCAGTTCTTC. Protein sequence: CSARWTEQFF.

The rearrangement links TRBV7-3 to TRBJ2-1; TRBD2 is a possible D gene (6 bases). The CDR3 extends over 14 amino acids. The germline CDR1 and CDR2 sequences are SGHTA and FQGTGA. The ends were cut back, 1 base at V and 9 bases at J, with 13 bases in the middle. The CDR3 DNA reads TGTGCCAGCAGCTTAAACGTTGCGGGAAGTGAGCAGTTCTTC. Its translation is CASSLNVAGSEQFF.

The chain is built from TRBV9 and TRBJ1-2, with D unresolved. V dropped 0 bases and J dropped 7 bases, with 10 bases sitting between them. Germline CDR1 reads SGDLS; CDR2 reads YYNGEE. This CDR3 region has 13 residues. In DNA form, the CDR3 reads TGTGCCAGCAGCGTAGCAGGAGACGCTGGCTACACCTTC. As protein: CASSVAGDAGYTF.

The V call is TRBV6-5, the J call TRBJ1-1; D may be TRBD1 (5 bases). The CDR3 extends over 15 amino acids. The germline V gene has CDR1 MNHEY and CDR2 SVGAGI. The V gene lost 0 bases and the J gene lost 7 bases, with 15 bases spanning the gap. Here the CDR3 reads CASSYSENRFLEAFF. The CDR3 DNA sequence: TGTGCCAGCAGTTACTCGGAAAACAGGTTCCTTGAAGCTTTCTTT.

V is TRBV7-6 and J is TRBJ2-4; D is undetermined. The ends were cut back, 5 bases at V and 0 bases at J, with 8 bases in the middle. Germline lookup yields CDR1 SGHVS and CDR2 FNYEAQ. This CDR3 spans 14 amino acids. DNA for the CDR3: TGTGCCAGCAGCCCAGTCCTAGCCAAAAACATTCAGTACTTC. Translating gives CASSPVLAKNIQYF.